The 6 T cell receptor beta chains below all came from one sample that was sequenced in a study of blood T cells in healthy people across ages. PCR was performed a second time for about 6 to 11 cycles using a sample-barcoded 5' primer and a J-beta primer mix. In TCRdb, the 5' RACE reads were re-called with MiXCR into one record per CDR3 protein. The sample includes 1 million to 1.2 million distinct CDR3 sequences, less than 45% seen only once; the top ten take over 10%. The sequenced sample consisted of blood. These TCRs come from a man aged 18 to 29 in good health.

As to this clonotype: One end of the junction varies from germline; a read error may be responsible. The chain combines TRBV7-2 with TRBJ1-4, with D possibly being TRBD1 (6 bases). The CDR3 extends over 17 amino acids. Germline CDR1 SGHTA, CDR2 FQGNSA. Written as DNA, the CDR3 is TGTGCCGGCAGCTTACCCCTCGATGATAGCACAGGGGAAAAACTGTTTTTT. This encodes CAGSLPLDDSTGEKLFF.

The chain employs TRBV25-1 and TRBJ2-1, with 8 positions matching TRBD2. This CDR3 spans 14 amino acids. J lost 2 bases, V lost 8 bases, and 5 bases had no gene match. Germline lookup yields CDR1 MGHDK and CDR2 SYGVNS. CDR3: CASRSGGTYNEQFF. CDR3 nucleotide sequence: TGTGCCAGCCGGAGCGGGGGTACCTACAATGAGCAGTTCTTC.

The J gene is TRBJ1-1, the V gene TRBV28; D perhaps matches TRBD1 (6 bases). The CDR3 loop spans 15 amino acids. The germline gives CDR1 MDHEN, CDR2 SYDVKM. Trimming left V 6 bases short and J 4 bases short, with 18 bases between. CDR3 in amino acids: CASSRNREGITEAFF. The CDR3 nucleotides read TGTGCCAGCAGCCGTAACAGGGAGGGGATCACTGAAGCTTTCTTT.

This clonotype appeared a few times. CDR3 protein: CAISEPNQWTGVGTEAFF. The CDR3 DNA follows: TGTGCCATCAGTGAGCCTAACCAGTGGACAGGGGTGGGCACTGAAGCTTTCTTT. The chain employs TRBV10-3 and TRBJ1-1, with 9 bases that match TRBD1. J lost 4 bases, V lost 2 bases, and 14 bases had no gene match. Germline CDR1 is ENHRY and CDR2 is SYGVKD. The CDR3 totals 18 residues.

The chain has TRBV13 and TRBJ2-5, with unresolved D. The DNA matches TRBJ2-7 better at its end, which makes the J call doubtful. The CDR3 runs 15 residues. In germline, CDR1 is PRHDT, CDR2 FYEKMQ (reference sequence). The CDR3 DNA is TGTGCCAGCAGCTTAGGACGGCGGAAATCCCACGAGCAGTACTTC. It specifies CASSLGRRKSHEQYF.

The chain joins TRBV7-8 to TRBJ1-5; D is undetermined. The CDR3 has 15 residues. Between the trimmed V and J ends, which lost 3 bases and 4 bases, there was a span of 13 bases. The germline V gene encodes CDR1 SGHVS and CDR2 FQNEAQ. CDR3 bases: TGTGCCAGCAGCTTTGAGGCGGCAGGTAATCAGCCCCAGCATTTT. This encodes CASSFEAAGNQPQHF.